These 28 T cell receptor beta chains were all obtained from the same sample, sequenced in a study of shared clonotypes between healthy human individuals. Naive-designated CD8 cells lacked CD45RO, were positively enriched for CCR7, and omitted terminally differentiated effector memory CD45RA+ cells. Profiling relied on immunoSEQ multiplex PCR, and the TCRdb table lists in-frame clones only, not all of them. This table holds some 2 million clones, roughly 95% found once. The sequenced sample consisted of naive CD8+ T cells sorted from blood. The receptors come from a man between 18 and 35 years old in good health.

J is TRBJ2-5 and V is TRBV7-9; a weak D match, TRBD1 (7 bases). Germline-derived CDR1 and CDR2 are SEHNR and FQNEAQ (reference sequence). This CDR3 is built from 14 residues. Trimming removed 3 bases from V and 2 bases from J, with 10 bases in between. CDR3 bases: TGTGCCAGCAGCTTCCCAGGGGGGCAAGAGACCCAGTACTTC. It translates to CASSFPGGQETQYF.

The chain combines TRBV4-1 with TRBJ2-7; the D is unclear. The CDR3 spans 14 residues. Between the trimmed V and J ends, which lost 2 bases and 4 bases, there was a span of 12 bases. From germline, CDR1 is MGHRA and CDR2 YSYEKL. The CDR3: CASSQTSGEYEQYF. CDR3 sequence (DNA): TGCGCCAGCAGCCAAACCTCCGGAGAATACGAGCAGTACTTC.

As regards this clone: The sample carries other DNA sequences with the same CDR3. The V call is TRBV28, the J call TRBJ2-3; D is unclear. Between the trimmed V and J ends, which lost 3 bases and 1 base, there was a span of 5 bases. The CDR3 has 13 amino acids. CDR1 and CDR2 from the germline V gene are MDHEN and SYDVKM. Written as DNA, the CDR3 is TGTGCCAGCAGTTTCCAGGGCACAGATACGCAGTATTTT. Translation: CASSFQGTDTQYF.

The chain combines TRBV28 with TRBJ1-6; the match to TRBD1 covers 10 bases. CDR1 and CDR2 from the germline V gene are MDHEN and SYDVKM. Losses at the gene ends were 1 base for V and 8 bases for J; bases not matched to a gene: 2. CDR3 length: 15 residues. The CDR3 loop is CASSLSGTGDSPLHF. DNA of the CDR3: TGTGCCAGCAGTTTATCCGGGACAGGGGATTCACCCCTCCACTTT.

CDR3 sequence reads: CASSQSSSYEQYF. The CDR3 DNA reads as TGTGCCAGCAGCCAATCCAGCTCCTACGAGCAGTACTTC. The rearrangement links TRBV6-1 to TRBJ2-7, with D unresolved. Germline V gene data show CDR1 as MNHNS and CDR2 as SASEGT. V dropped 6 bases and J dropped 0 bases, with 9 bases sitting between them. The CDR3 spans 13 residues.

The chain carries TRBV4-1 and TRBJ2-3; D remains unclear. Trimming took 1 base from V and 1 from J, leaving 9 bases between them. Germline lookup yields CDR1 MGHRA and CDR2 YSYEKL. The CDR3 has 15 amino acids. This CDR3 reads CASSQVPRRTDTQYF. The CDR3 bases are TGCGCCAGCAGCCAAGTCCCCAGGCGCACAGATACGCAGTATTTT.

The gene calls are TRBV7-9 and TRBJ1-1; possibly TRBD1 for D (5 bases). Germline assignment: CDR1 SEHNR and CDR2 FQNEAQ (reference sequence). V was shortened by 0 bases and J by 8 bases, with 10 bases between the two germline ends. This CDR3 is built from 13 residues. The CDR3 DNA is TGTGCCAGCAGCTTAGCGTCGCAGGGAGAAGCTTTCTTT. It codes for CASSLASQGEAFF.

This clone was seen a few times. This chain joins TRBV18 and TRBJ2-1; TRBD2 might be the D (6 bases). The CDR3 runs to 14 residues. Germline CDR1 is KGHSH and CDR2 is LQKENI. V was trimmed by 0 bases and J by 9 bases, leaving 12 bases between them. CDR3 in amino acids: CASSPPGPGGEQFF. As DNA, the CDR3 is TGTGCCAGCTCACCACCTGGGCCCGGGGGTGAGCAGTTCTTC.

The chain carries TRBV27 and TRBJ2-1; 9 nucleotides agree with TRBD2. CDR1 is MNHEY, CDR2 SMNVEV, per germline (reference sequence). This CDR3 is 14 amino acids long. V trimming: 4 bases; J trimming: 12 bases; junction bases outside the gene matches: 10. Written as DNA, the CDR3 is TGTGCCAGCAGTTCAGGAGCTAGCGGGAAGGTGCAGTTCTTC. It codes for CASSSGASGKVQFF.

This chain connects TRBV10-1 to TRBJ2-3; 10 nucleotides agree with TRBD2. The V gene end was trimmed by 5 bases and the J gene end by 2 bases; junction bases not matched to a gene: 4. The germline V gene has CDR1 WNHNN and CDR2 SYGVQD (reference sequence). The CDR3 sequence is 15 residues long. This CDR3 reads CASSKTSGVTDTQYF. The DNA for the CDR3 is TGCGCCAGCAGTAAAACTAGCGGGGTCACAGATACGCAGTATTTT.

This chain joins TRBV28 and TRBJ1-2; 10 nucleotides align to TRBD1. The germline gives CDR1 MDHEN, CDR2 SYDVKM. V was clipped by 6 bases and J by 4 bases; unmatched bases: 8. The CDR3 is 15 amino acids. The CDR3 loop reads CASSPGQGIFYGYTF. The CDR3 bases are TGTGCCAGCAGCCCGGGACAGGGGATATTCTATGGCTACACCTTC.

The chain combines TRBV7-4 with TRBJ2-5; 8 nucleotides agree with TRBD2. Germline CDR1 is SGHVT and CDR2 is SQSDAQ. This CDR3 has 14 residues. The J segment lost 5 bases and the V segment lost 5 bases, leaving 7 bases of the junction unmatched. The CDR3, as DNA: TGTGCCAGCAGCCCTCCTCCGGGGGGGGAGACCCAGTACTTC. It encodes CASSPPPGGETQYF.

The V gene is TRBV5-5, the J gene TRBJ1-6, with D tentatively TRBD1 (5 bases). From germline, CDR1 is SGHKS and CDR2 YYEKEE (reference sequence). This CDR3 comprises 17 residues. V was cut by 4 bases and J by 0 bases, with 14 bases left in between. CDR3 residues: CASSQGRLSSYNSPLHF. Written as DNA, the CDR3 is TGTGCCAGCAGCCAGGGACGGTTGAGCTCCTATAATTCACCCCTCCACTTT.

Worth noting for this clone: Distinct nucleotide sequences in the sample also encode this CDR3. The chain joins TRBV30 to TRBJ1-6, with D maybe TRBD1 (6 bases). This CDR3 spans 13 amino acids. The V end was cut by 0 bases, the J end by 8 bases, with 8 bases between. Germline V lookup: CDR1 GTSNPN, CDR2 SVGIG (reference sequence). CDR3 loop: CAWSVQGDSPLHF. CDR3 nucleotides: TGTGCCTGGAGTGTACAGGGAGATTCACCCCTCCACTTT.

This chain connects TRBV9 to TRBJ2-7; the D gene is possibly TRBD1 (6 bases). Trimming removed 4 bases at V and 4 bases at J, with 12 bases between. The CDR3 has 13 amino acids. Germline V gene data show CDR1 as SGDLS and CDR2 as YYNGEE. This chain's CDR3 is CASSPGRGYEQYF. In nucleotides, the CDR3 is TGTGCCAGCAGCCCCGGTAGGGGGTACGAGCAGTACTTC.

The V call is TRBV2, the J call TRBJ2-1; D unresolved. The ends were cut back, 7 bases at V and 3 bases at J, with 7 bases in the middle. CDR1 SNHLY and CDR2 FYNNEI come from the germline V gene. This CDR3 is built from 12 residues. CDR3 DNA sequence: TGTGCCAGCACCTCGAGCTACAATGAGCAGTTCTTC. As protein: CASTSSYNEQFF.

This chain joins TRBV5-4 and TRBJ2-3; TRBD1 matches at 7 bases. CDR3 length: 13 residues. Germline V gene lookup returns CDR1 SGHNT and CDR2 YYREEE (reference sequence). This CDR3 reads CALRDSYTDTQYF. The CDR3 DNA is TGTGCGCTTCGGGACAGTTACACAGATACGCAGTATTTT. The variable domain in full, with the rest retrieved from reference TRBV5-4 and TRBJ2-3, is ETGVTQSPTHLIKTRGQQVTLRCSSQSGHNTVSWYQQALGQGPQFIFQYYREEENGRGNFPPRFSGLQFPNYSSELNVNALELDDSALYLCALRDSYTDTQYFGPGTRLTVL.

The rearrangement uses TRBV6-5 and TRBJ2-3; no definite D call. There are 14 residues in the CDR3. Germline CDR1 and CDR2: MNHEY and SVGAGI. V shed 2 bases and J shed 6 bases, with 12 bases lying between them. CDR3 sequence (DNA): TGTGCCAGCAGTTACGGGATTCGATCGGATACGCAGTATTTT. Translating it yields CASSYGIRSDTQYF.

The gene calls are TRBV4-1 and TRBJ1-1; the D gene is possibly TRBD1 (6 bases). The V gene's germline CDR1 is MGHRA and CDR2 YSYEKL. CDR3 length: 13 amino acids. The V end was cut by 3 bases, the J end by 11 bases, with 16 bases between. As DNA, the CDR3 is TGCGCCAGCAGCCACACCGGGGGGGCGGGGGCTTTCTTT. Its protein is CASSHTGGAGAFF.

J is TRBJ1-5 and V is TRBV28; TRBD1 might be the D (5 bases). CDR3 length: 13 residues. V was clipped by 3 bases and J by 9 bases, with 12 bases between them. Germline V gene lookup returns CDR1 MDHEN and CDR2 SYDVKM. The CDR3 here is CASSFAGSGPQHF. CDR3 nucleotides: TGTGCCAGCAGTTTCGCAGGGTCGGGGCCCCAGCATTTT.

This chain connects TRBV27 to TRBJ2-3, with D tentatively TRBD1 (6 bases). The germline V gene encodes CDR1 MNHEY and CDR2 SMNVEV (reference sequence). V gave up 2 bases and J gave up 7 bases, with 25 bases separating them. CDR3 size: 18 residues. The CDR3 region has the DNA TGTGCCAGCAGTTTAACATACCCCGCAGGGGATTTTACAAATACGCAGTATTTT. Translated: CASSLTYPAGDFTNTQYF.

A word on this clone: Germline and junction disagree at one end, which may indicate a read error. The chain joins TRBV4-3 to TRBJ2-1, with D perhaps matching TRBD2 (5 bases). This CDR3 has 14 residues. The germline V gene has CDR1 LGHNA and CDR2 YSLEER. CDR3 sequence (DNA): TGCGCCAGCAGCCAAGAGGACTCCCACAATGAGCAGTTCTTC. It codes for CASSQEDSHNEQFF.

The chain has TRBV27 and TRBJ2-1, with D perhaps TRBD1 (5 bases). Germline V CDR1 and CDR2: MNHEY, SMNVEV (reference sequence). Between the trimmed V and J ends, which lost 5 bases and 6 bases, there was a span of 17 bases. This CDR3 has 15 residues. CDR3 in amino acids: CASSPVPDITNEQFF. For the CDR3, the DNA is TGTGCCAGCAGTCCCGTTCCGGACATTACCAATGAGCAGTTCTTC.

The rearrangement links TRBV5-4 to TRBJ2-1; 9 bases map to TRBD2. The CDR3 length is 14 residues. J lost 8 bases, V lost 0 bases, and 3 bases had no gene match. Looked up from germline, CDR1 is SGHNT and CDR2 is YYREEE (reference sequence). The CDR3 DNA follows: TGTGCCAGCAGCTTGGGACTAGCGGTCTATGAGCAGTTCTTC. As protein: CASSLGLAVYEQFF. The variable domain in full, with the rest retrieved from reference TRBV5-4 and TRBJ2-1, is ETGVTQSPTHLIKTRGQQVTLRCSSQSGHNTVSWYQQALGQGPQFIFQYYREEENGRGNFPPRFSGLQFPNYSSELNVNALELDDSALYLCASSLGLAVYEQFFGPGTRLTVL.

The V gene is TRBV15, the J gene TRBJ1-2; TRBD1 agrees at 7 bases. Looked up from germline, CDR1 is LNHNV and CDR2 is YYDKDF (reference sequence). The CDR3 spans 15 residues. The V segment lost 5 bases and the J segment 4 bases; nucleotides outside the gene matches: 10. CDR3 protein: CATSGREEGAYGYTF. The DNA for the CDR3 is TGTGCCACCAGCGGCCGGGAGGAGGGGGCCTATGGCTACACCTTC.

The chain is built from TRBV7-9 and TRBJ2-7, with D perhaps given as TRBD1 or TRBD2 (6 bases each). V was clipped by 0 bases and J by 3 bases, with 12 bases between them. Germline V CDR1 and CDR2: SEHNR, FQNEAQ (reference sequence). This CDR3 has 15 residues. The CDR3 is CASSLAQGGIYEQYF. The CDR3, as DNA: TGTGCCAGCAGCTTAGCCCAAGGGGGGATCTACGAGCAGTACTTC.

CDR3 sequence reads: CASSQGHSSYEQYF. CDR3 nucleotide sequence: TGTGCCAGCAGCCAGGGACATTCCTCCTACGAGCAGTACTTC. This sequence joins TRBV7-8 and TRBJ2-7; tentative D call: TRBD1 (6 bases). The CDR3 is 14 residues long. Per germline, CDR1 SGHVS and CDR2 FQNEAQ. Trimming took 5 bases from V and 0 from J, leaving 11 bases between them.

The chain uses TRBV4-1 and TRBJ2-4, with no clear D. V lost 0 bases, J lost 7 bases, and 10 bases lay in between. CDR1 and CDR2 from the germline V gene are MGHRA and YSYEKL. The CDR3 spans 14 residues. The CDR3: CASSQERLVNIQYF. DNA for the CDR3: TGCGCCAGCAGCCAAGAAAGGCTGGTCAACATTCAGTACTTC.